The clone carrying this T cell receptor beta chain was observed many times. Its antigen is unidentified. CDR1 and CDR2 from the germline V gene are LNHDA and SQIVND (reference sequence). V was clipped by 3 bases and J by 5 bases, with 8 bases between them. The CDR3 extends over 12 amino acids. The library protocol tagged individual cDNA molecules with unique molecular identifiers. TCRdb re-analysed the 5' RACE reads in MiXCR, keeping a single row per CDR3 protein. The table lists 70,000 or so distinct CDR3 sequences, roughly 15% of them singletons. The entry originates in a study of early T cells in non-severe SARS-CoV-2 infection. Study at large: It was bulk RNA from unsorted whole blood that was sequenced, and the chains were unpaired.

Study findings and constraints: Anti-spike CD8 responses were favored in VDJdb matching, and private and CD4 specificities were missed.

V and J are TRBV19 and TRBJ2-7; no clear D. Sequencing was done on a sample of whole blood. The TCR sequence derives from an adult who was a healthcare worker with PCR-confirmed SARS-CoV-2 infection or an uninfected control (not recorded which). As DNA, the CDR3 is TGTGCCAGTAGTATTGGACGGGACGAGCAGTACTTC. Protein product: CASSIGRDEQYF.